This T cell receptor (beta chain) was captured in a study of T cell repertoires in cytomegalovirus infection. This clonotype was counted between two and nine times. One entry per CDR3 protein results from TCRdb running MiXCR on the reads. The sample carries approximately 750,000 distinct CDR3 sequences, 35% to 40% recorded once. The CDR3 consists of 16 residues. V shed 5 bases, J shed 0 bases, and the junction held 9 bases outside the gene matches. Germline V gene data show CDR1 as SGHVS and CDR2 as FNYEAQ. V is TRBV7-6 and J is TRBJ1-1, with 7 nucleotides matching TRBD1. This TCR was recovered from a human donor in good health (CMV status not recorded). Some clones in this sample may be carry-over from other donors' samples. The sample taken for sequencing was PBMCs. The CDR3 protein is CASSLGTGALNTEAFF. In DNA form, the CDR3 reads TGTGCCAGCAGCCTCGGTACAGGGGCATTGAACACTGAAGCTTTCTTT.